The 32 T cell receptor beta chains presented below share a single source sample, sequenced in a study of shared clonotypes between healthy human individuals. Repertoires were generated with immunoSEQ multiplex PCR, while TCRdb's copy carries only in-frame clones and drops some. This sample has millions of clones; just over 90% occur once, and the top ten carry around 0.14%. The sample consisted of naive CD4+ T cells sorted from blood. The subset denotes: CD45RA+ positively selected. The origin of the receptors is a man between 18 and 35 years old in good health.

As regards this clone: The sample holds other DNA sequences that translate to the same CDR3. The genes are TRBV6-1 and TRBJ2-7, with 8 bases that match TRBD1. Germline assignment: CDR1 MNHNS and CDR2 SASEGT. V shed 4 bases, J shed 3 bases, and the junction held 5 bases outside the gene matches. There are 14 residues in the CDR3. The CDR3 DNA sequence: TGTGCCAGCAGTGTTGGGACAGGCAACTACGAGCAGTACTTC. This translates into CASSVGTGNYEQYF.

The table lists this clone with a count of one. V is TRBV27 and J is TRBJ2-5; D is unresolved. This CDR3 spans 13 amino acids. V was shortened by 5 bases and J by 1 base, with 8 bases between the two germline ends. Germline CDR1 and CDR2: MNHEY and SMNVEV (reference sequence). CDR3 in amino acids: CASSGIFQETQYF. Here the CDR3 DNA reads TGTGCCAGCAGTGGGATCTTCCAAGAGACCCAGTACTTC.

This sequence joins TRBV4-1 and TRBJ2-5; the D gene is possibly TRBD1 (6 bases). The V gene's germline CDR1 is MGHRA and CDR2 YSYEKL. The germline V and J ends were trimmed by 0 bases and 0 bases, with 11 bases remaining between them. CDR3 length equals 16 residues. The CDR3 coding sequence is TGCGCCAGCAGCCAAGACAGGGGCCCGTACCAAGAGACCCAGTACTTC. Protein sequence: CASSQDRGPYQETQYF.

This clone was recorded a few times. Other DNA sequences within the sample encode an identical CDR3. V is TRBV7-6 and J is TRBJ1-1; D call uncertain. Germline CDR1 SGHVS, CDR2 FNYEAQ. This CDR3 is built from 13 residues. Trimming stripped 3 bases from V and 1 base from J, with 6 bases between. CDR3 residues: CASSFGENTEAFF. CDR3 coding DNA: TGTGCCAGCAGCTTTGGGGAGAACACTGAAGCTTTCTTT.

The CDR3 is CASSSVFLRVPYEQYF. CDR3 DNA: TGTGCCAGCAGTTCAGTTTTTCTAAGAGTACCCTACGAGCAGTACTTC. J is TRBJ2-7 and V is TRBV6-5; D is unclear. Germline V gene sequence: CDR1 MNHEY, CDR2 SVGAGI. This CDR3 has 16 residues. The germline V and J ends were trimmed by 4 bases and 2 bases, with 18 bases remaining between them.

In the case of this clone: Other DNA sequences from this sample encode an identical CDR3 as well. The V call is TRBV6-5, the J call TRBJ2-7; D is possibly TRBD2 (6 bases). V was cut by 5 bases and J by 3 bases, with 14 bases left in between. The CDR3 covers 14 residues. The germline V gene encodes CDR1 MNHEY and CDR2 SVGAGI. The CDR3 loop is CASSSLGGLYEQYF. CDR3 in DNA: TGTGCCAGCAGTAGCCTGGGAGGTCTCTACGAGCAGTACTTC.

This clone was observed a single time. The chain carries TRBV11-2 and TRBJ1-2; the D gene is possibly TRBD1 (5 bases). V lost 6 bases, J lost 0 bases, and 8 bases lay in between. Germline CDR1 and CDR2: SGHAT and FQNNGV. This CDR3 is built from 13 residues. CDR3: CASRSGPNYGYTF. CDR3 DNA sequence: TGTGCCAGCAGGTCAGGGCCTAACTATGGCTACACCTTC.

V usage is TRBV15 and J usage is TRBJ1-1; the D is unclear. Germline CDR1 and CDR2: LNHNV and YYDKDF (reference sequence). This CDR3 has 14 amino acids. With 4 bases removed from V and 2 bases from J, the gap between germline ends came to 11 bases. The CDR3, as DNA: TGTGCCACCAGCAAGAATTGGCAAAACACTGAAGCTTTCTTT. It translates to CATSKNWQNTEAFF.

The rearrangement uses TRBV6-5 and TRBJ2-7; 9 bases line up with TRBD1. Germline V CDR1 and CDR2: MNHEY, SVGAGI. Losses at the gene ends were 6 bases for V and 6 bases for J; bases not matched to a gene: 12. The CDR3 contains 15 residues. The CDR3 protein is CASSISRDRASEQYF. DNA of the CDR3: TGTGCCAGCAGCATAAGCCGGGACAGGGCTTCCGAGCAGTACTTC.

The V gene is TRBV2, the J gene TRBJ2-1; 11 bases align to TRBD2. V gave up 6 bases and J gave up 6 bases; unmatched junction bases: 13. The CDR3 totals 17 residues. Germline loops: CDR1 SNHLY, CDR2 FYNNEI. DNA of the CDR3: TGTGCCAGCAGGGGGCCAACTCTAGCGGGAGGCCCCAATGAGCAGTTCTTC. Translating gives CASRGPTLAGGPNEQFF.

This clone was seen once. The chain uses TRBV19 and TRBJ2-3; 10 bases line up with TRBD2. The CDR3 is 15 residues long. Looked up from germline, CDR1 is LNHDA and CDR2 is SQIVND (reference sequence). Germline trimming cut 7 bases from V and 3 bases from J; bases unmatched to any gene: 7. The CDR3 coding sequence is TGTGCCAGTACCCCTAGCGGGAGTGGTACAGATACGCAGTATTTT. Translating it yields CASTPSGSGTDTQYF.

The rearrangement joins TRBV6-1 to TRBJ2-3, with D perhaps assigned TRBD1 or TRBD2 (6 bases each). The V gene's germline CDR1 is MNHNS and CDR2 SASEGT. The CDR3 extends over 14 amino acids. Trimming pared 7 bases from V and 4 bases from J, leaving 15 bases between. CDR3 in DNA: TGTGCCAGCACGGAGGGGGTTGTCGCAGATACGCAGTATTTT. Its protein is CASTEGVVADTQYF.

V is TRBV6-1 and J is TRBJ2-3; the D is unclear. Germline V lookup: CDR1 MNHNS, CDR2 SASEGT. CDR3 size: 15 residues. V was trimmed by 1 base and J by 1 base, leaving 9 bases between them. CDR3 amino acids: CASSEDVGGTDTQYF. CDR3 coding DNA: TGTGCCAGCAGTGAAGATGTGGGCGGCACAGATACGCAGTATTTT.

This chain connects TRBV2 to TRBJ2-5; D possibly corresponds to TRBD1 (6 bases). CDR1 is SNHLY and CDR2 is FYNNEI in the germline V gene. V dropped 8 bases and J dropped 1 base, with 17 bases sitting between them. The CDR3 sequence is 15 residues long. CDR3 DNA sequence: TGTGCCAGCGGGTTTACAGGGTACCTCCAAGAGACCCAGTACTTC. Translation: CASGFTGYLQETQYF.

CDR3 coding DNA: TGTGCCAGCAGTGGGGACAGGGATACGCAGTATTTT. It translates to CASSGDRDTQYF. The chain has TRBV6-1 and TRBJ2-3; 8 bases fit TRBD1. After removal of 4 bases from V and 6 bases from J, the junction contained 0 bases not matched to a gene. Germline loops: CDR1 MNHNS, CDR2 SASEGT. CDR3 length: 12 residues.

This chain joins TRBV10-3 and TRBJ2-1; 9 bases fit TRBD2. Germline lookup yields CDR1 ENHRY and CDR2 SYGVKD. V was clipped by 4 bases and J by 6 bases; unmatched bases: 7. This CDR3 is built from 15 residues. The CDR3 DNA reads as TGTGCCATCAGTGTGTGGGCGGGGGGGCGCAATGAGCAGTTCTTC. Protein sequence: CAISVWAGGRNEQFF.

The chain recombines TRBV19 with TRBJ1-5; D is unresolved. Germline values: CDR1 LNHDA, CDR2 SQIVND (reference sequence). Trimming took off 6 bases at V and 0 bases at J, with 6 bases between the two ends. The CDR3 runs 13 residues. The CDR3, as DNA: TGTGCCAGTAGGTTAAGTAGCAATCAGCCCCAGCATTTT. The encoded protein is CASRLSSNQPQHF.

Concerning this clone itself: The sample carries other DNA sequences with the same CDR3. The CDR3 DNA reads as TGTGCCAGCAGGTCCACAGATACGCAGTATTTT. Protein product: CASRSTDTQYF. The rearrangement uses TRBV6-5 and TRBJ2-3; D uncertain. Germline-derived CDR1 and CDR2 are MNHEY and SVGAGI. The V gene lost 6 bases and the J gene lost 2 bases, with 3 bases spanning the gap. The CDR3 has 11 residues.

This clone was detected once. The rearrangement uses TRBV7-2 and TRBJ2-1; D might be TRBD2 (6 bases). V was clipped by 4 bases and J by 7 bases, with 17 bases between them. This CDR3 comprises 15 residues. The germline V gene has CDR1 SGHTA and CDR2 FQGNSA. The CDR3 spells CASSSGLGPWNEQFF. DNA of the CDR3: TGTGCCAGCAGCTCGGGACTCGGGCCGTGGAATGAGCAGTTCTTC.

The gene calls are TRBV28 and TRBJ1-4; weak D call: TRBD1 (6 bases). The V gene lost 3 bases and the J gene lost 8 bases, with 16 bases spanning the gap. Germline values: CDR1 MDHEN, CDR2 SYDVKM. CDR3 length equals 15 residues. The CDR3 bases are TGTGCCAGCAGTTTCCCGACAGGCCCGCAAGAAAAACTGTTTTTT. Residues: CASSFPTGPQEKLFF.

The chain uses TRBV28 and TRBJ2-5, with TRBD1 matching over 10 bases. Near its end, the DNA agrees better with TRBJ2-7, so the J call may be wrong. This CDR3 is 14 amino acids long. The germline gives CDR1 MDHEN, CDR2 SYDVKM. CDR3 residues: CASVGRDRGYEQYF. In nucleotides, the CDR3 is TGTGCCAGCGTAGGGAGGGACAGGGGTTACGAGCAGTACTTC.

CDR3 region: CASRGANTGELFF. CDR3 nucleotide sequence: TGCGCCAGCAGGGGAGCGAACACCGGGGAGCTGTTTTTT. The chain uses TRBV10-1 and TRBJ2-2, with D possibly being TRBD2 (5 bases). In germline, CDR1 is WNHNN, CDR2 SYGVQD (reference sequence). V was trimmed by 6 bases and J by 0 bases, leaving 5 bases between them. The CDR3 runs to 13 residues.

This clone came up once. CDR3 protein: CATRAGRRYEQYF. For the CDR3, the DNA is TGTGCCACCCGAGCGGGACGGAGGTACGAGCAGTACTTC. This chain links TRBV27 with TRBJ2-7; 7 bases map to TRBD2. Germline values: CDR1 MNHEY, CDR2 SMNVEV (reference sequence). The CDR3 has 13 amino acids. The J segment lost 4 bases and the V segment lost 10 bases, leaving 10 bases of the junction unmatched.

This sequence joins TRBV5-1 and TRBJ2-2, with 7 bases that match TRBD2. Trimming took 0 bases from V and 6 from J; bases not matched to a gene: 5. Germline V gives CDR1 SGHRS, CDR2 YFSETQ. The CDR3 is made up of 15 amino acids. CDR3 DNA sequence: TGCGCCAGCAGCTTGGGTGGACTAGATTCCGGGGAGCTGTTTTTT. Its translation is CASSLGGLDSGELFF.

V is TRBV12-2 and J is TRBJ1-2. TRBV12-2 counts as a pseudogene. CDR3 length: 12 residues. The chain's CDR3 is CASRLVVGGYTF. CDR3 sequence (DNA): TGTGCAAGTCGCTTAGTTGTTGGGGGCTACACCTTC.

This clone was seen a single time. The genes are TRBV5-6 and TRBJ2-3; 8 bases match TRBD1. With 4 bases clipped from V and 7 bases from J, the junction kept 8 bases outside the gene matches. The CDR3 runs 14 residues. Germline V lookup: CDR1 SGHDT, CDR2 YYEEEE. The CDR3 DNA reads as TGTGCCAGCAGCGCCAGACAGGGGACGCATACGCAGTATTTT. This translates into CASSARQGTHTQYF.

The chain employs TRBV10-3 and TRBJ1-1; TRBD1 agrees at 8 bases. This CDR3 has 14 residues. Germline CDR1 reads ENHRY; CDR2 reads SYGVKD. The trim removed 4 bases at V and 1 base at J, leaving 2 bases unmatched. CDR3 nucleotide sequence: TGTGCCATCAGTGGGACAGGGAAGAACACTGAAGCTTTCTTT. This gives the protein CAISGTGKNTEAFF.

The genes are TRBV25-1 and TRBJ2-2; possible D gene TRBD2, 7 bases. CDR3 length equals 13 residues. Germline V gene sequence: CDR1 MGHDK, CDR2 SYGVNS. The ends were cut back, 5 bases at V and 6 bases at J, with 10 bases in the middle. The CDR3 DNA reads TGTGCCAGCAGTAGGGGGGGCGCCGGGGAGCTGTTTTTT. Protein product: CASSRGGAGELFF. Variable domain in full (rest from reference TRBV25-1 and TRBJ2-2): EADIYQTPRYLVIGTGKKITLECSQTMGHDKMYWYQQDPGMELHLIHYSYGVNSTEKGDLSSESTVSRIRTEHFPLTLESARPSHTSQYLCASSRGGAGELFFGEGSRLTVL.

V usage is TRBV10-3 and J usage is TRBJ1-1; D may be TRBD1 (5 bases). Per the germline V gene, CDR1 is ENHRY and CDR2 is SYGVKD. CDR3 size: 14 residues. Between the trimmed V and J ends, which lost 5 bases and 1 base, there was a span of 11 bases. CDR3 nucleotide sequence: TGTGCCATCAGTTTAGGGGAAGCGAACACTGAAGCTTTCTTT. Translated, it gives CAISLGEANTEAFF.

As for this clone: A much larger clone lies a single base off, so this may be a read error. The chain employs TRBV5-1 and TRBJ1-1, with TRBD1 matching over 8 bases. Per germline, CDR1 SGHRS and CDR2 YFSETQ. The CDR3 contains 14 residues. The ends lost 4 bases at V and 0 bases at J; junction bases unmatched: 2. The CDR3 loop is CASSMGQVNTEAFF. In DNA form, the CDR3 reads TGCGCCAGCAGCATGGGACAGGTGAACACTGAAGCTTTCTTT.

This sequence joins TRBV2 and TRBJ2-5; no definite D call. The CDR3 is 15 amino acids. Germline assignment: CDR1 SNHLY and CDR2 FYNNEI. V was trimmed by 8 bases and J by 5 bases, leaving 21 bases between them. CDR3 amino acids: CASASSIIRYETQYF. The DNA for the CDR3 is TGTGCCAGCGCTTCTTCAATCATCAGATACGAGACCCAGTACTTC.

J is TRBJ2-7 and V is TRBV18, with a tentative D call TRBD2 (6 bases). The CDR3 sequence is 14 residues long. In germline, CDR1 is KGHSH, CDR2 LQKENI. V was pared by 6 bases and J by 3 bases, with 15 bases between. The CDR3 sequence: CASSPGGILYEQYF. As DNA, the CDR3 is TGTGCCAGCTCCCCAGGAGGGATACTCTACGAGCAGTACTTC. Combining the CDR3 with reference TRBV18 and TRBJ2-7 gives the whole variable domain NAGVMQNPRHLVRRRGQEARLRCSPMKGHSHVYWYRQLPEEGLKFMVYLQKENIIDESGMPKERFSAEFPKEGPSILRIQQVVRGDSAAYFCASSPGGILYEQYFGPGTRLTVT.